Following are 19 T cell receptor beta chains from one sample sequenced in a study of blood T cell repertoires in COVID-19. The protocol was immunoSEQ multiplex PCR, while the TCRdb copy is restricted to in-frame clones and leaves out a portion. The sample includes approximately 460,000 clones, 89% of them seen just once. Material: peripheral blood. The receptors were sampled from a man younger than 35 with COVID-19, enrolled during active disease.

This clone was seen more than once but under ten times. V is TRBV19 and J is TRBJ1-2; the D is unclear. V was shortened by 5 bases and J by 1 base, with 8 bases between the two germline ends. Germline assignment: CDR1 LNHDA and CDR2 SQIVND (reference sequence). CDR3 length equals 13 residues. CDR3 amino acids: CASSGPVNYGYTF. The CDR3 bases are TGTGCCAGTAGTGGGCCGGTTAACTATGGCTACACCTTC.

The V gene is TRBV30, the J gene TRBJ2-1; 12 bases are shared with TRBD2. Germline values: CDR1 GTSNPN, CDR2 SVGIG (reference sequence). This CDR3 contains 15 residues. Trimming took 6 bases from V and 9 from J; bases not matched to a gene: 12. CDR3 in amino acids: CACLPGTSGWGEQFF. The DNA for the CDR3 is TGTGCCTGCCTACCCGGGACTAGCGGGTGGGGTGAGCAGTTCTTC.

V and J are TRBV4-1 and TRBJ1-1; 9 bases are shared with TRBD1. The germline gives CDR1 MGHRA, CDR2 YSYEKL. The CDR3 totals 15 residues. The trim removed 1 base at V and 3 bases at J, leaving 3 bases unmatched. The CDR3 nucleotides read TGCGCCAGCAGCCAAGGACAGGGGGTGGACACTGAAGCTTTCTTT. This sequence encodes CASSQGQGVDTEAFF.

The V call is TRBV7-2, the J call TRBJ2-5; TRBD2 matches at 7 bases. There are 17 residues in the CDR3. V was clipped by 1 base and J by 3 bases; unmatched bases: 11. Germline V gene sequence: CDR1 SGHTA, CDR2 FQGNSA. CDR3 in amino acids: CASSLESWTRDEETQYF. For the CDR3, the DNA is TGTGCCAGCAGCTTAGAGAGCTGGACTAGGGACGAAGAGACCCAGTACTTC.

CDR3 DNA: TGTGCCAGCAGCTCATCGGGACAGGCCGTAAGCGCTGGAAACACCATATATTTT. Its protein product is CASSSSGQAVSAGNTIYF. The chain is built from TRBV7-9 and TRBJ1-3, with 8 bases identical to TRBD1. The CDR3 totals 18 residues. V shed 4 bases and J 2 bases; nucleotides not matched to a gene: 13. Germline values: CDR1 SEHNR, CDR2 FQNEAQ (reference sequence).

The chain uses TRBV28 and TRBJ2-2; 8 bases line up with TRBD1. Trimming at V came to 7 bases and at J to 3 bases, leaving 7 bases not matched to a gene. The CDR3 spans 15 residues. Germline V gives CDR1 MDHEN, CDR2 SYDVKM. Written as DNA, the CDR3 is TGTGCCAGCACCTCAGGGGGCGCGGACACCGGGGAGCTGTTTTTT. Its translation is CASTSGGADTGELFF.

This clone has just one count. This chain links TRBV11-2 with TRBJ1-6, with 8 nucleotides matching TRBD1. Germline V gene lookup returns CDR1 SGHAT and CDR2 FQNNGV. This CDR3 contains 15 residues. The V segment lost 2 bases and the J segment 9 bases; nucleotides outside the gene matches: 6. CDR3 protein: CASSLIRGLFSPLHF. The CDR3 DNA reads as TGTGCCAGCAGCTTAATCAGGGGGCTTTTTTCACCCCTCCACTTT.

The chain combines TRBV4-1 with TRBJ2-7; no clear D. Trimming pared 1 base from V and 3 bases from J, leaving 10 bases between. Germline lookup yields CDR1 MGHRA and CDR2 YSYEKL. The CDR3 sequence is 14 residues long. In nucleotides, the CDR3 is TGCGCCAGCAGCCAAGGCATGAGCAACTACGAGCAGTACTTC. Translated, it gives CASSQGMSNYEQYF.

The V call is TRBV5-6, the J call TRBJ2-1; 8 bases align to TRBD1. Trimming took 4 bases from V and 1 from J; bases not matched to a gene: 1. This CDR3 region has 14 residues. Germline V gives CDR1 SGHDT, CDR2 YYEEEE. Written as DNA, the CDR3 is TGTGCCAGCAGCCGACAGGGGTCCTACAATGAGCAGTTCTTC. This encodes CASSRQGSYNEQFF.

The chain employs TRBV7-2 and TRBJ2-7; a weak D match, TRBD2 (6 bases). V was shortened by 3 bases and J by 0 bases, with 12 bases between the two germline ends. Germline lookup yields CDR1 SGHTA and CDR2 FQGNSA. This CDR3 has 15 amino acids. CDR3: CASSFYAGSSYEQYF. In nucleotides, the CDR3 is TGTGCCAGCAGCTTCTACGCGGGGAGCTCCTACGAGCAGTACTTC.

The rearrangement uses TRBV7-3 and TRBJ2-3; 7 bases line up with TRBD1. The V and J ends lost 5 bases and 2 bases, in that order; junction bases with no gene match: 4. The CDR3 has 14 amino acids. Germline assignment: CDR1 SGHTA and CDR2 FQGTGA. CDR3 sequence reads: CASSQGQLTDTQYF. In nucleotides, the CDR3 is TGTGCCAGCAGCCAGGGACAGCTCACAGATACGCAGTATTTT.

V usage is TRBV5-1 and J usage is TRBJ2-7, with 7 bases that match TRBD1. CDR3 length equals 14 residues. Losses at the gene ends were 5 bases for V and 3 bases for J; bases not matched to a gene: 8. Looked up from germline, CDR1 is SGHRS and CDR2 is YFSETQ. The CDR3 region is CASRSPGQSYEQYF. CDR3 DNA: TGCGCCAGCAGATCTCCGGGACAGAGCTACGAGCAGTACTTC.

V usage is TRBV29-1 and J usage is TRBJ1-1, with D maybe TRBD1 (6 bases). The V end lost 8 bases, the J end lost 1 base, and 14 bases lay between the germline ends. Per germline, CDR1 SQVTM and CDR2 ANQGSEA. The CDR3 has 13 amino acids. The CDR3 region is CSTLQGRNTEAFF. As DNA, the CDR3 is TGCAGCACTTTACAGGGAAGGAACACTGAAGCTTTCTTT.

The CDR3 loop is CASSFLAGGFYEQYF. CDR3 sequence (DNA): TGTGCCAGTAGTTTTTTAGCGGGGGGCTTCTACGAGCAGTACTTC. The rearrangement uses TRBV19 and TRBJ2-7, with TRBD2 matching 10 bases. With 5 bases clipped from V and 3 bases from J, the junction kept 7 bases outside the gene matches. Germline V CDR1 and CDR2: LNHDA, SQIVND (reference sequence). This CDR3 has 15 residues. The full variable domain, rest sourced from reference TRBV19 and TRBJ2-7, is DGGITQSPKYLFRKEGQNVTLSCEQNLNHDAMYWYRQDPGQGLRLIYYSQIVNDFQKGDIAEGYSVSREKKESFPLTVTSAQKNPTAFYLCASSFLAGGFYEQYFGPGTRLTVT.

This chain links TRBV27 with TRBJ2-3; D is uncertain. Germline-derived CDR1 and CDR2 are MNHEY and SMNVEV (reference sequence). CDR3 size: 14 residues. With 6 bases removed from V and 0 bases from J, the gap between germline ends came to 10 bases. CDR3 nucleotide sequence: TGTGCCAGCAGCTCCCTGTCTAGCACAGATACGCAGTATTTT. Translated, it gives CASSSLSSTDTQYF.

A few counts support this clone. The J gene is TRBJ2-7, the V gene TRBV19, with 7 nucleotides matching TRBD2. The germline CDR1 and CDR2 sequences are LNHDA and SQIVND (reference sequence). J was trimmed by 2 bases and V by 5 bases; bases with no gene match: 9. This CDR3 is built from 15 residues. The CDR3 bases are TGTGCCAGTAGTGTAACCGGGACTACTGCCTACGAGCAGTACTTC. This translates into CASSVTGTTAYEQYF.

In its sample, this clone was seen a few times. CDR3 amino acids: CASSESGTGAGELFF. The CDR3, as DNA: TGTGCCAGCAGCGAATCCGGGACAGGGGCCGGGGAGCTGTTTTTT. The chain links TRBV2 to TRBJ2-2; 10 nucleotides match TRBD1. CDR1 is SNHLY, CDR2 FYNNEI, per germline. The CDR3 spans 15 residues. With 6 bases clipped from V and 6 bases from J, the junction kept 7 bases outside the gene matches.

This chain connects TRBV6-4 to TRBJ2-1; possible D gene TRBD1, 5 bases. The CDR3 is made up of 12 amino acids. The V end lost 4 bases, the J end lost 7 bases, and 8 bases lay between the germline ends. Germline lookup yields CDR1 MRHNA and CDR2 SNTAGT. In DNA, the CDR3 is TGTGCCAGCAGTGCCCAGGGAAATGAGCAGTTCTTC. Translated: CASSAQGNEQFF.

J is TRBJ1-1 and V is TRBV6-5, with D possibly being TRBD1 (5 bases). This CDR3 has 14 residues. Per germline, CDR1 MNHEY and CDR2 SVGAGI. Trimming removed 5 bases at V and 11 bases at J, with 21 bases between. In nucleotides, the CDR3 is TGTGCCAGCAGTAAACCCGGGGGGTCTCAGGCCGCTTTCTTT. Encoded protein: CASSKPGGSQAAFF.